These T cell receptor beta chains were read from a single sample in a study of cytomegalovirus exposure and HLA in healthy donors. TCRdb keeps only in-frame clones here, not all; method: immunoSEQ multiplex PCR. This table holds some 120,000 clones, 75% to 90% found once. Sequences were obtained from PBMCs. The receptors derive from a man younger than 35 in good health and CMV-seropositive. Each CDR3 is given with its conserved first and last residue. The order of the fields is clone size, D gene, J gene, V gene, CDR3 DNA, CDR3 protein. D genes are given only for firm matches. Size values are once, few and many counts, or a class for expanded clones, and some rows have none.

size: few; D: TRBD1; J: TRBJ1-1; V: TRBV6-5; DNA: TGTGCCAGCAGTTTGACAGGGGGAACTGAAGCTTTCTTT; CDR3: CASSLTGGTEAFF
size: .; D: .; J: TRBJ1-2; V: TRBV28; DNA: TGTGCCAGCAGTCCATTGGGGGGCTATGGCTACACCTTC; CDR3: CASSPLGGYGYTF
size: .; D: .; J: TRBJ2-1; V: TRBV13; DNA: TGTGCCAGCAGCCCAGGCGGGTCTCGTCCGGCGAATGAGCAGTTCTTC; CDR3: CASSPGGSRPANEQFF
size: .; D: .; J: TRBJ2-1; V: TRBV6-5; DNA: TGTGCCAGCATTGACCCTAGGGGCGGGCAGTTCTTC; CDR3: CASIDPRGGQFF
size: .; D: TRBD2; J: TRBJ2-2; V: TRBV18; DNA: TGTGCCAGCTCACTAGTAGCGGGGGAAATCACCGGGGAGCTGTTTTTT; CDR3: CASSLVAGEITGELFF
size: .; D: TRBD1; J: TRBJ2-1; V: TRBV2; DNA: TGTGCCAGCATAAGGACAGGTTTATACAATGAGCAGTTCTTC; CDR3: CASIRTGLYNEQFF
size: .; D: .; J: TRBJ1-1; V: TRBV29-1; DNA: TGCAGCGTTCCAGGAGGATCGACGGACCAACGGGACACTGAAGCTTTCTTT; CDR3: CSVPGGSTDQRDTEAFF
size: .; D: TRBD1; J: TRBJ2-3; V: TRBV29-1; DNA: TGCAGCGTCCTGGGACAGATCACAGATACGCAGTATTTT; CDR3: CSVLGQITDTQYF
size: .; D: TRBD1; J: TRBJ2-2; V: TRBV6-1; DNA: TGTGCCAGCAGCGGACAGGGCGGGGAGCTGTTTTTT; CDR3: CASSGQGGELFF
size: .; D: TRBD1; J: TRBJ1-2; V: TRBV19; DNA: TGTGCCAGTGCCCAGGGGGCGCGGGACTATGGCTACACCTTC; CDR3: CASAQGARDYGYTF
size: .; D: TRBD1; J: TRBJ2-5; V: TRBV18; DNA: TGTGCCAGCTCGTCGACAGGGGGCTGGGAGACCCAGTACTTC; CDR3: CASSSTGGWETQYF
size: .; D: .; J: TRBJ2-3; V: TRBV6-1; DNA: TGTGCCAGCAGTGAATTAGCGGTTAGCACAGATACGCAGTATTTT; CDR3: CASSELAVSTDTQYF
size: few; D: .; J: TRBJ2-2; V: TRBV5-6; DNA: TGTGCCAGCAGCCCGCGGGATGGCGGGGAGCTGTTTTTT; CDR3: CASSPRDGGELFF
size: .; D: .; J: TRBJ2-7; V: TRBV6-1; DNA: TGTGCCAGCAGTGAAGAGGCAGGTTCCTCCTACGAGCAGTACTTC; CDR3: CASSEEAGSSYEQYF
size: .; D: .; J: TRBJ2-5; V: TRBV2; DNA: TGTGCCAGCAGTGAACTAGCGATGGGAGAGACCCAGTACTTC; CDR3: CASSELAMGETQYF
size: .; D: TRBD1; J: TRBJ1-2; V: TRBV15; DNA: TGTGCCACCAGCGGTAACAGGGGTTTCCCTCTAGCTAACTATGGCTACACCTTC; CDR3: CATSGNRGFPLANYGYTF
size: few; D: TRBD2; J: TRBJ2-3; V: TRBV6-4; DNA: TGTGCCAGCAGTAGCGGGGGGTCCGGGGCAGATACGCAGTATTTT; CDR3: CASSSGGSGADTQYF
size: .; D: .; J: TRBJ2-7; V: TRBV10-3; DNA: TGTGCCATCAGCGAGGGACATAGTGGCGAGCAGTACTTC; CDR3: CAISEGHSGEQYF
size: .; D: TRBD1; J: TRBJ2-7; V: TRBV7-3; DNA: TGTGCCAGCAGCTTATCGGCAGGGACAGACTACGAGCAGTACTTC; CDR3: CASSLSAGTDYEQYF